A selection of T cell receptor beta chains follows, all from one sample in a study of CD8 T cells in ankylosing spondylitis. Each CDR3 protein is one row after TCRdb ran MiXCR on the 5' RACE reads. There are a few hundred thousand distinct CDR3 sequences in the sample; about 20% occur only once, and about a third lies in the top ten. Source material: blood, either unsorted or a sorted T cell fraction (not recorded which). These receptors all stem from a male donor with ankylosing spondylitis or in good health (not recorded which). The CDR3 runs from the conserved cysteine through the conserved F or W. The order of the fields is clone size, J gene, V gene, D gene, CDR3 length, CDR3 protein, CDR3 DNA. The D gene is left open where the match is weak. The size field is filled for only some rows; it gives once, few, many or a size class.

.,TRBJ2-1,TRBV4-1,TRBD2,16,CASSQDPGGGYNEQFF,TGCGCCAGCAGCCAAGATCCCGGGGGGGGGTACAATGAGCAGTTCTTC
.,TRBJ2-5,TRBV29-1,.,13,CSVVTGEGETQYF,TGCAGCGTTGTGACGGGAGAGGGAGAGACCCAGTACTTC
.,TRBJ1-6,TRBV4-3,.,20,CASSQVSSGEWRSYNSPLHF,TGCGCCAGCAGCCAAGTTTCTTCGGGGGAGTGGCGGTCCTATAATTCACCCCTCCACTTT
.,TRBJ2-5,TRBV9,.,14,CASSPLEYAETQYF,TGTGCCAGCAGCCCCTTAGAGTACGCAGAGACCCAGTACTTC
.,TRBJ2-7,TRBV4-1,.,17,CASSQVLGDPSSYEQYF,TGCGCCAGCAGCCAAGTCCTAGGCGACCCCAGCTCCTACGAGCAGTACTTC
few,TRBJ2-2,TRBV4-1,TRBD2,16,CASSQDRGASGGELFF,TGCGCCAGCAGCCAAGATCGTGGGGCTAGCGGGGGGGAGCTGTTTTTT
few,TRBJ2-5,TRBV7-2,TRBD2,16,CASSLGLADLQETQYF,TGTGCCAGCAGCTTAGGGCTAGCGGACCTACAAGAGACCCAGTACTTC
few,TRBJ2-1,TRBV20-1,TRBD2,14,CSAPSGNRFNEQFF,TGCAGTGCCCCCAGCGGGAACAGGTTCAATGAGCAGTTCTTC
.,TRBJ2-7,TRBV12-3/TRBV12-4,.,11,CASSLAAEQYF,TGTGCCAGCAGTTTAGCCGCCGAGCAGTACTTC
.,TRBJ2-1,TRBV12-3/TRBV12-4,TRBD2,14,CASRGREGRYEQFF,TGTGCCAGCAGGGGACGGGAGGGGCGCTATGAGCAGTTCTTC
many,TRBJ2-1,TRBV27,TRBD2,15,CASRSGRNSYNEQFF,TGTGCCAGCAGAAGCGGGAGGAACTCCTACAATGAGCAGTTCTTC
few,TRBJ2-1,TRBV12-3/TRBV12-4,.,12,CASSLGGVEQFF,TGTGCCAGCAGTTTAGGGGGGGTTGAGCAGTTCTTC
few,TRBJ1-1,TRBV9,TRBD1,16,CASSARPGQGSTEAFF,TGTGCCAGCAGCGCAAGACCGGGACAGGGGAGCACTGAAGCTTTCTTT
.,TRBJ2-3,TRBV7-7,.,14,CASSLDGTLDTQYF,TGTGCTAGCAGCTTAGACGGGACCCTGGATACGCAGTATTTT
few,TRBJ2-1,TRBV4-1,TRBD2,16,CASSQEEGGSDDEQFF,TGCGCCAGCAGCCAAGAGGAGGGCGGGAGCGACGATGAGCAGTTCTTC
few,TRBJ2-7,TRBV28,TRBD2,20,CASSLKGKGTIGGDWYEQYF,TGTGCCAGCAGTTTAAAGGGGAAGGGTACGATTGGGGGGGACTGGTACGAGCAGTACTTC